This T cell receptor beta chain is drawn from a study of blood T cell repertoires in COVID-19. Study details: COVID-19 samples, acute and convalescent, were from the United States, Italy and Spain. PBMCs, B-cell-depleted T cells, or T cells were the source of the cDNA or gDNA that made up the material.

Per the authors' pipeline: Amplification with reference gene primers provided the estimates of nucleated cell counts. Sequencing was performed with immunoSEQ multiplex PCR; in TCRdb, only in-frame clones are kept and a portion is missing. The V and J calls and clone size were taken over from that table, and D and trimming were inferred from the DNA. This table holds roughly 41,000 clones, 87% found once. CDR3 length equals 14 residues. Germline CDR1 is KGHSH and CDR2 is LQKENI. V lost 2 bases, J lost 8 bases, and 7 bases stayed unmatched. Specimen: peripheral blood. The clonotype was recovered from a human donor in a cohort sampled during active COVID-19. The V call is TRBV18, the J call TRBJ1-2, with TRBD1 matching over 8 bases. The CDR3 DNA sequence: TGTGCCAGCTCACCAGGAGCAGGGGGCTGGGGCTACACCTTC. This encodes CASSPGAGGWGYTF.